This record concerns one T cell receptor (beta chain) sequence. The clone's antigen remains unknown. The junction shows a germline mismatch at one end, possibly a read error. TRIzol reagent was used to extract blood RNA from unsorted whole blood, while the DNeasy Blood & Tissue kit provided the germline DNA. Patients had chronic HBV infection and were treatment-naive at sampling. Around 4 milliliters of peripheral blood were collected into K2EDTA tubes before surgery. Measured from the cysteine to the phenylalanine, the CDR3 is 15 residues long. Only the CDR3 portion is preserved as DNA: 45 bases, with reading frame beginning at the first base. From the germline V gene (reference sequence), CDR1 is SGHNT and CDR2 is YYREEE. The sample belongs to a study of tumor-infiltrating lymphocytes in primary liver carcinoma (dated by TCRdb to 2015 to 2018). With regard to the full study: Roughly five patients with histopathologically diagnosed primary liver carcinoma underwent surgical resection in China between November 2015 and 2016. The five patients, three men and two women aged 30 to 69 years, had hepatocellular carcinoma (four) or combined HCC and intrahepatic cholangiocarcinoma (one). The tumors of the five patients were staged as T1-T3 N0M0, with maximum diameters ranging from roughly 4 to 10 cm. Each sample produced about 3.5 to 7.13 million productive TCRbeta reads, and read depth showed no significant difference between tissue types. For each liver tumor, the study sampled five regions along with adjacent normal tissue and blood, and applied TCRbeta repertoire sequencing, expression microarrays and whole-exome sequencing. A total of roughly 35 specimens from 5 patients underwent TCRbeta repertoire sequencing, comprising 25 tumor regions, 5 adjacent noncancerous liver tissues and 5 peripheral blood samples. Repertoires from technical replicates were highly reproducible, with mean shared-clone rates about 0.88 and correlation coefficients above 0.98.

Starting from about 550 ng total RNA, TCRbeta-specific cDNA was produced by reverse transcription with a constant-region primer and ProtoScript II reverse transcriptase. Three nested multiplex PCR rounds, following a slightly modified ARM-PCR procedure, were used to build the TCRbeta libraries. The first two PCR rounds used multiplex TRBV1-TRBV30 forward primers with a Cbeta reverse primer, each for roughly 10 cycles. A final 25-cycle PCR with Deep VentR polymerase added sample barcodes and Illumina adapters. Before sequencing, amplicons of 200-500 bp were gel-purified using a QIAquick gel extraction kit. The TCRbeta amplicons were sequenced with 250-bp paired-end reads on an Illumina HiSeq 2500. On the study's bioinformatics: Reads were quality-trimmed with Trimmomatic v0.33, and paired reads were merged with FLASH v1.2.11 to recover full CDR3 sequences. V, D and J germline segments were assigned to the rearranged TCRbeta sequences by MiGEC v1.2.1b. Clonotype statistics and Shannon-Wiener diversity indices were computed with VDJtools v1.0.0. Except for diversity analysis, only each sample's 250 most abundant clonotypes were used in subsequent analyses to reduce sampling bias. TCRdb reran the public reads through fastp at Q25 and MiXCR, keeping productive beta chains. Duplicate CDR3 protein sequences are folded into a single record with the most common DNA and genes. TCRdb's processing, not the authors' own work, is the source of the V and J calls. This sample lists almost 200,000 distinct CDR3 sequences; almost 65% were detected once. Approximately 6.6% of the sample is in the top ten clones.

Study-wide conclusions, independent of this receptor: Repertoire overlap was found to be higher between tumor regions (mean approximately 35%) than between tumor-adjacent (about 17%) or tumor-blood (about 14%) pairs, consistent with antigen-driven expansion. With just a handful of patients in the study, the authors point out that the findings should be validated in a larger study. Because sequencing covered only the TCR beta chain and unpaired alpha chains were not captured, true repertoire diversity is likely underestimated. Compared with blood, tumors had a significantly larger share of the repertoire taken up by the top 250 clones (p = 0.039). Bulk unsorted samples precluded comparing CD4+ and CD8+ T cell repertoires.

This TCR was sampled from a woman in her fifties or sixties with primary liver carcinoma and hepatitis B virus infection. The chain is encoded by TRBV5-4 joined to TRBJ2-1, with a tentative D call of TRBD1 or TRBD2, each matching 5 bases. Sequenced sample: peripheral blood. The DNA sequence is TGTGCCACCAGCTCGCTCCGGGACGGCCTCAATGAGCAGTTCTTC. It translates as CATSSLRDGLNEQFF.